The clone carrying this TCR beta chain was seen a single time. The target antigen is unknown. Collection occurred without any documented infections or immune events in donors. The repertoire was sequenced with immunoSEQ multiplex PCR; TCRdb's copy has only in-frame clones and lacks some. The data show approximately 100,000 clones, around 88% seen once. This entry comes from a study of identifying expanded T cells in peripheral blood. Study-level results: Over two and four weeks, about 15 and 19 clones changed, versus around 1.3 between replicates.

The sequenced material came from blood. The TCR comes from a person between 18 and 70 years old in good health.

CDR3 sequence: CASSPSGTQPQHF. For the CDR3, the DNA is TGTGCCAGCTCACCCTCAGGGACTCAGCCCCAGCATTTT. V gene TRBV18 combines with J gene TRBJ1-5; D might be TRBD1 (5 bases). Germline V lookup: CDR1 KGHSH, CDR2 LQKENI. The V end was cut by 3 bases, the J end by 6 bases, with 9 bases between. This CDR3 comprises 13 residues.